A few counts support the clone carrying this TCR beta chain. The sample originates from a study of beta chain features in type 1 diabetes. Reverse transcribing all isolated RNA meant expressed TCRB transcripts were sequenced. The data were produced by immunoSEQ multiplex PCR, yet TCRdb's version contains in-frame clones alone and is incomplete. Found here are roughly 140,000 clones, roughly 50% of them singletons; the top ten hold roughly 0.4%. The ends lost 4 bases at V and 6 bases at J; junction bases unmatched: 7. CDR3 length: 15 residues. Germline loops: CDR1 SGHVS, CDR2 FQNEAQ. The rearrangement uses TRBV7-8 and TRBJ2-1, with 9 bases lining up with TRBD2. The clonotype comes from a man aged 18 to 29 in good health. What was sequenced was Tregs from blood. The chain's CDR3 is CASSSPGLAGNEQFF. CDR3 coding DNA: TGTGCCAGCAGCTCTCCGGGACTAGCCGGCAATGAGCAGTTCTTC.